This TCR beta chain originates from a study of T cells in Graves' hyperthyroidism and ophthalmopathy. Findings and limits, study-wide: Ophthalmopathy stood apart from stable hyperthyroidism in a 13 V-J model.

It was around 10 ml of fresh peripheral blood that supplied the PBMCs. This clonotype was counted at least ten times. The antigen remains unidentified. The TCR beta CDR3 regions underwent amplification using RNA transcripts as the source. In the first-round RT-PCR of the TCR CDR3, the HTBI primer set was used. From the multiplex PCR reads, TCRdb called clonotypes with MiXCR, one entry per CDR3 protein. The sample lists some 580,000 distinct CDR3 sequences, roughly 15% occurring once. The CDR3 sequence is 11 residues long. Looked up from germline, CDR1 is MNHNS and CDR2 is SASEGT. V was cut by 6 bases and J by 10 bases, with 12 bases left in between.

The V call is TRBV6-1, the J call TRBJ1-1; D call uncertain. Sequencing was performed on blood. The sequence was collected from a woman in her forties with Graves' ophthalmopathy. CDR3 sequence: CASSKQWLAFF. CDR3 DNA: TGTGCCAGCAGCAAACAGTGGTTAGCTTTCTTT.